Shown below are 8 T cell receptor beta chains from a single sample sequenced in a study of T-cell reconstitution after alpha-beta-depleted transplantation in children. A library of TCRbeta sequences, prepared with unique molecular identifiers, was generated. TCRdb itself ran the PCR reads through MiXCR, one entry per CDR3 protein. The sample comprises roughly 90,000 distinct CDR3 sequences, 10% to 15% of which are singletons, and about 15% rests with the top ten. Specimen: PBMCs from the stem cell graft donor, collected from the stem cell graft. The receptors stem from a human donor who donated a stem cell graft to a child with inherited bone marrow failure.

At least ten counts were recorded for this clonotype. The chain has TRBV29-1 and TRBJ2-3; 14 positions match TRBD2. The CDR3 totals 15 residues. Trimming took 6 bases from V and 4 from J; bases not matched to a gene: 6. Germline lookup yields CDR1 SQVTM and CDR2 ANQGSEA. CDR3 loop: CSVGGTSGGPDTQYF. CDR3 DNA sequence: TGCAGCGTCGGAGGGACTAGCGGGGGTCCAGATACGCAGTATTTT.

This clonotype appeared many times. The gene calls are TRBV28 and TRBJ1-5; tentative D call: TRBD1 (5 bases). Trimming pared 5 bases from V and 0 bases from J, leaving 14 bases between. CDR1 MDHEN and CDR2 SYDVKM come from the germline V gene. The CDR3 covers 16 residues. CDR3 DNA: TGTGCCAGCAGTCCCCGACAGAGATATAGCAATCAGCCCCAGCATTTT. It specifies CASSPRQRYSNQPQHF.

The CDR3 sequence is CASSLSGSGGADTQYF. In DNA form, the CDR3 reads TGTGCCAGCAGCTTATCTGGTAGCGGGGGGGCAGATACGCAGTATTTT. This sequence joins TRBV7-3 and TRBJ2-3, with 11 bases identical to TRBD2. CDR3 length: 16 residues. Trimming took 2 bases from V and 4 from J; bases not matched to a gene: 5. Germline lookup yields CDR1 SGHTA and CDR2 FQGTGA.

This clonotype has ten or more counts. J is TRBJ1-1 and V is TRBV7-2; D remains ambiguous. Trimming shortened V by 2 bases and J by 1 base, and 2 bases separated the two germline ends. Germline values: CDR1 SGHTA, CDR2 FQGNSA. The length of the CDR3 is 12 residues. In nucleotides, the CDR3 is TGTGCCAGCAGCTTACAGAACACTGAAGCTTTCTTT. Translated, it gives CASSLQNTEAFF.

This clonotype was seen at least ten times. The germline gene is not matched at one end of the junction; a read error may be the cause. The chain joins TRBV5-1 to TRBJ2-3; 7 positions agree with TRBD1. The CDR3 has 15 amino acids. Germline values: CDR1 SGHRS, CDR2 YFSETQ. The CDR3 DNA sequence: TGCGCCAGCAGCTCCTCAGGGGGTGGAACAGATACTCAGTATTTT. Amino acids: CASSSSGGGTDTQYF. The full variable domain, completed using reference TRBV5-1 and TRBJ2-3, is KAGVTQTPRYLIKTRGQQVTLSCSPISGHRSVSWYQQTPGQGLQFLFEYFSETQRNKGNFPGRFSGRQFSNSRSEMNVSTLELGDSALYLCASSSSGGGTDTQYFGPGTRLTVL.

The V gene is TRBV2, the J gene TRBJ2-7; perhaps TRBD1 as D (5 bases). The V end was cut by 10 bases, the J end by 7 bases, with 17 bases between. The germline V gene encodes CDR1 SNHLY and CDR2 FYNNEI. The CDR3 runs 12 residues. The CDR3 reads CATQAPVGEQYF. The CDR3 region has the DNA TGTGCCACACAGGCCCCGGTGGGGGAGCAGTACTTC.

CDR3 sequence: CASSHTPGRPNEQFF. Here the CDR3 DNA reads TGCGCCAGCAGCCACACCCCGGGACGGCCAAATGAGCAGTTCTTC. The rearrangement joins TRBV4-3 to TRBJ2-1; either TRBD1 or TRBD2 may supply D (5 bases each). This CDR3 has 15 residues. The V end was cut by 3 bases, the J end by 7 bases, with 16 bases between. From germline, CDR1 is LGHNA and CDR2 YSLEER.

This clonotype was counted many times. The chain links TRBV18 to TRBJ2-7; 7 bases match TRBD1. The junction had 6 bases not matched to a gene; V was cut back by 5 bases and J by 5 bases. There are 13 residues in the CDR3. Germline CDR1 reads KGHSH; CDR2 reads LQKENI. The DNA for the CDR3 is TGTGCCAGCTCAGAACAGGGGAACCACGAGCAGTACTTC. It is translated as CASSEQGNHEQYF.